This TCR beta chain was obtained from a study of T cell repertoires in cytomegalovirus infection. Study summary: Alongside well-studied HLA-B-restricted CMV epitopes, recently identified HLA-C-restricted CMV epitopes were also used.

Details on this clonotype: Its antigen remains unidentified.

Regarding the study as a whole: CMV carriers having the relevant HLA were flagged by cumulative public TCR beta family frequency. CMV-specific TCR beta clonotypes restricted by HLA-C dominated the ex vivo response.

TCRdb fed the reads into MiXCR, producing one record per CDR3 protein. This table holds roughly 990,000 distinct CDR3 sequences, approximately 31% found once. The sample consisted of cultured CD8+ T cells from PBMCs, taken from culture after CMV antigen stimulation. This clonotype was sampled from a human donor in good health (CMV status not recorded). Some clones in this sample may be carry-over from other donors' samples.

The CDR3: CSARGQGAGEQYF. The DNA of the CDR3 is TGCAGTGCTAGAGGGCAGGGGGCGGGGGAGCAGTACTTC. The V gene is TRBV20-1, the J gene TRBJ2-7, with 8 bases matching TRBD1. The CDR3 covers 13 residues. After removal of 1 base from V and 7 bases from J, the junction contained 6 bases not matched to a gene. Germline loops: CDR1 DFQATT, CDR2 SNEGSKA (reference sequence).